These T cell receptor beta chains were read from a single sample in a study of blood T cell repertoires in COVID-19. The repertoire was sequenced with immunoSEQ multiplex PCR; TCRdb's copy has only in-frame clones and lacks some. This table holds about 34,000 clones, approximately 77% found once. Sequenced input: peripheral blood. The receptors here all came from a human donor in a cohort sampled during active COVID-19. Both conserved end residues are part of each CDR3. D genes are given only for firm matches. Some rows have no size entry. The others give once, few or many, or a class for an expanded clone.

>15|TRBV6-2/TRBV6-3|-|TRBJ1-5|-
TGTGCCAGCAGTTTGGCCGGGAGCGGCAATCAGCCCCAGCATTTT
CASSLAGSGNQPQHF
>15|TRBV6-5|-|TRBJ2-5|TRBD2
TGTGCCAGCAGTTACCTGGGCAGCGGGAAAGAGACCCAGTACTTC
CASSYLGSGKETQYF
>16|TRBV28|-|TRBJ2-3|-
TGTGCCAGCAGTCCCGAGTTAGCTGGTAGCACAGATACGCAGTATTTT
CASSPELAGSTDTQYF
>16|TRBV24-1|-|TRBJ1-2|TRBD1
TGTGCCACCAGTGATTCGGGAGACAGGGGGGGATTAGGCTACACCTTC
CATSDSGDRGGLGYTF
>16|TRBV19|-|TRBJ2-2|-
TGTGCCAGTAGTATGCCCGGGGTTACCTCTACCGGGGAGCTGTTTTTT
CASSMPGVTSTGELFF
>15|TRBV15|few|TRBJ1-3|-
TGTGCCACCAGCAGAGATGAGGCCTCTGGAAACACCATATATTTT
CATSRDEASGNTIYF
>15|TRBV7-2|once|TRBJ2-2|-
TGTGCCAGCAGCCCTGAGGGCGGGAAGCCGGGGGAGCTGTTTTTT
CASSPEGGKPGELFF
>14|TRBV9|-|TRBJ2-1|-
TGTGCCAGCAAGCGTTCGGAAGCCAACGATGAGCAGTTCTTC
CASKRSEANDEQFF
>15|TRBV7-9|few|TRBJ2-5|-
TGTGCCAGCAGCTTAGTTCACGAGAGCCAAGAGACCCAGTACTTC
CASSLVHESQETQYF
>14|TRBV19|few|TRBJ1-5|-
TGTGCCAGTAGCCAGGGGTGGCGGAATCAGCCCCAGCATTTT
CASSQGWRNQPQHF
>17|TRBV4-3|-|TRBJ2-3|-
TGCGCCAGCAGCCAAGAGGGGTATCCCGGACTTCAAGATACGCAGTATTTT
CASSQEGYPGLQDTQYF
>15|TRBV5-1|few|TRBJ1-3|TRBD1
TGCGCCAGCTCCTTGAAGGGGGCGCATGAAAACACCATATATTTT
CASSLKGAHENTIYF
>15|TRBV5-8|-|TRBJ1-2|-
TGTGCCAGCAGCTTGGAAACAGGGAACAACTATGGCTACACCTTC
CASSLETGNNYGYTF
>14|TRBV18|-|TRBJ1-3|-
TGTGCCAGCTCTGGTCAGTTCTCTGGAAACACCATATATTTT
CASSGQFSGNTIYF
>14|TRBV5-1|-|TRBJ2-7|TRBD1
TGCGCCAGCAGCCCTCGGGACAGGGCGTACGAGCAGTACTTC
CASSPRDRAYEQYF
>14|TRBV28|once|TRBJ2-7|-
TGTGCCAGCGGTCGGGCAGCCGCGGGCTACGAGCAGTACTTC
CASGRAAAGYEQYF
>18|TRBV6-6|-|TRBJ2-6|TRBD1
TGTGCCAGCAGTCCTGGCGGACAGGGCCTCTCTGGGGCCAACGTCCTGACTTTC
CASSPGGQGLSGANVLTF
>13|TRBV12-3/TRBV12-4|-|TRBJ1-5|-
TGTGCCAGCAGTTCAAGGGGGTATCAGCCCCAGCATTTT
CASSSRGYQPQHF
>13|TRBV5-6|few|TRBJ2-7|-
TGTGCCAGCAGGCGGGACAGAACCTACGAGCAGTACTTC
CASRRDRTYEQYF
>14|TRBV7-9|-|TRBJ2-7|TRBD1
TGTGCCAGCAGCTTAGGAGGGACAGCCTACGAGCAGTACTTC
CASSLGGTAYEQYF
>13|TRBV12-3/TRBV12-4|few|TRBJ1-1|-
TGTGCCAGCAGTTACGGACAGAACACTGAAGCTTTCTTT
CASSYGQNTEAFF
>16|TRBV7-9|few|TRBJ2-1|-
TGTGCCAGCAGCTTAGCCCCGGGGATAGGCTACAATGAGCAGTTCTTC
CASSLAPGIGYNEQFF
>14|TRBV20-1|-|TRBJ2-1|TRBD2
TGCAGTGCTAGTGCGGGACTAGCCTACAATGAGCAGTTCTTC
CSASAGLAYNEQFF
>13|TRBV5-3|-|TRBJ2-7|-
TGTGCCAGAAGCCATCCCGACAGCCCCGAGCAGTACTTC
CARSHPDSPEQYF
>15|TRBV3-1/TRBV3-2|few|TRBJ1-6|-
TGTGCCAGCAGCCAACTATCCAGGAATAATTCACCCCTCCACTTT
CASSQLSRNNSPLHF
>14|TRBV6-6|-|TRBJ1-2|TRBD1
TGTGCCAGCAGAGCAGGGGGTACCAACTATGGCTACACCTTC
CASRAGGTNYGYTF
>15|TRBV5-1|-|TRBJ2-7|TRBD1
TGCGCCAGCAGCTTGCACGGGACAGGGGGCTACGAGCAGTACTTC
CASSLHGTGGYEQYF
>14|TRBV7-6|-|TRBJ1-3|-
TGTGCCAGCAGCTTAAGTAACTTCGGAAACACCATATATTTT
CASSLSNFGNTIYF
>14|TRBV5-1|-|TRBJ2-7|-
TGCGCCAGCAGCTTGCTCCTCAGCTCCTACGAGCAGTACTTC
CASSLLLSSYEQYF
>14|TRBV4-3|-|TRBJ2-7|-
TGCGCCAGCAGCCAAGTTGCAGGGTCGCAAGAGCAGTACTTC
CASSQVAGSQEQYF
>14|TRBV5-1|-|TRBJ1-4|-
TGCGCCAGCAGCTTGGACAGGGTTCAGGAAAAACTGTTTTTT
CASSLDRVQEKLFF
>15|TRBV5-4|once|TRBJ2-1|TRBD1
TGTGCCAGCAGCCGCCGGGACAGGGCAGTCAATGAGCAGTTCTTC
CASSRRDRAVNEQFF
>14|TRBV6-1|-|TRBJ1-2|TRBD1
TGTGCCAGCAGTGAACAGGGGGCTTTCTATGGCTACACCTTC
CASSEQGAFYGYTF
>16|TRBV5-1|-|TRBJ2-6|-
TGCGCCAGCAGCTTGGCAGGGATCCCTGGGGCCAACGTCCTGACTTTC
CASSLAGIPGANVLTF
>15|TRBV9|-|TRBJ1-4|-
TGTGCCAGCAGCGTAGGTGGAGGGTCTGATGAAAAACTGTTTTTT
CASSVGGGSDEKLFF
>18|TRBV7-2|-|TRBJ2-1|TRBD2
TGTGCCAGCAGCATGAACCCTAGCGGGACCCTTATCTACAATGAGCAGTTCTTC
CASSMNPSGTLIYNEQFF
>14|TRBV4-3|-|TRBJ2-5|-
TGCGCCAGCAGCCAAGATACCGGGGTAGCGACCCAGTACTTC
CASSQDTGVATQYF
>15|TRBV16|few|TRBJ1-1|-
TGTGCCAGCACCCTGGGGAGCTGGATGAACACTGAAGCTTTCTTT
CASTLGSWMNTEAFF
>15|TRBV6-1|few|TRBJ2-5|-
TGTGCCAGCAGTGAAGCCCCCGGGTCCCAAGAGACCCAGTACTTC
CASSEAPGSQETQYF
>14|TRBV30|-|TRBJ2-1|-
TGTGCCTGGATTAGGCAGGGTGGGGCTGGTGAGCAGTTCTTC
CAWIRQGGAGEQFF
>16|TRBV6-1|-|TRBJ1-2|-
TGTGCCAGCAGTGAAACACCTTACAGGGCGGCCTATGGCTACACCTTC
CASSETPYRAAYGYTF
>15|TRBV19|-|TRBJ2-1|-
TGTGCCAGTAGTATAGGGCCTGGAAGAGGAAATGAGCAGTTCTTC
CASSIGPGRGNEQFF
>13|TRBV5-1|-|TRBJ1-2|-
TGCGCCAGCAGCTTGGACGGGGACTATGGCTACACCTTC
CASSLDGDYGYTF
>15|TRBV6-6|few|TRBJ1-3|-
TGTGCCAGCAGTTACGACAGTATCTCTGGAAACACCATATATTTT
CASSYDSISGNTIYF
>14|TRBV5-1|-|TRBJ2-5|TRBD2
TGCGCCAGCAGCGGCACTAGCGTACGAGAGACCCAGTACTTC
CASSGTSVRETQYF
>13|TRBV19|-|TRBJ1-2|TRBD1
TGTGCCAGTAGTACGGGGACAGGGGATGGCTACACCTTC
CASSTGTGDGYTF
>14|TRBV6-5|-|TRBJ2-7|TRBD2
TGTGCCAGCAAAGGGGCTAGCGGCGACTACGAGCAGTACTTC
CASKGASGDYEQYF
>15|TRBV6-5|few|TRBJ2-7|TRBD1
TGTGCCAGCAGACCCGCCGGGACAGGGCCCTACGAGCAGTACTTC
CASRPAGTGPYEQYF
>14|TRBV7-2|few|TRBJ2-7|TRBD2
TGTGCCAGCAGCTTAGAGGGACTAGCTACCGAGCAGTACTTC
CASSLEGLATEQYF
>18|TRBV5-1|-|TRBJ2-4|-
TGCGCCAGCAGCTTGCGGGGGTTCAGGCAGGCATCCAAAAACATTCAGTACTTC
CASSLRGFRQASKNIQYF
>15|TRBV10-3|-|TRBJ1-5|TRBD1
TGTGCCACCCAGACCGACCGGGACAGAAATCAGCCCCAGCATTTT
CATQTDRDRNQPQHF
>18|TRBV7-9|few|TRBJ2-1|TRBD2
TGTGCCAGCAGCCTACCGGCGGGGGGAGAGCGAGGCGGCAATGAGCAGTTCTTC
CASSLPAGGERGGNEQFF
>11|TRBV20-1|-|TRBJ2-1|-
TGCAGTGCTAGTTTCGGCAATGAGCAGTTCTTC
CSASFGNEQFF
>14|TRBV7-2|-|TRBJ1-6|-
TGTGCCAGCAGACAGGGTAGGGGAAATTCACCCCTCCACTTT
CASRQGRGNSPLHF